This record concerns one TCR beta chain sequence. Its specificity is not known. Sequencing was performed with immunoSEQ multiplex PCR; in TCRdb, only in-frame clones are kept and a portion is missing. The repertoire holds around 65,000 clones, with 80% to 95% as singletons. These data come from a study of OX40 agonist ivuxolimab in advanced cancers. Across the study: Patients receiving dose escalation had hepatocellular carcinoma, melanoma, renal cell or head and neck cancer. Overall study findings and caveats: Low normalized T-cell clonal expansion was also seen in some nonresponders.

Trimming removed 7 bases from V and 2 bases from J; junction bases left unmatched: 1. The CDR3 length is 14 residues. Germline V lookup: CDR1 MDHEN, CDR2 SYDVKM. The sample here was CD4+ or CD8+ T cells sorted from blood, taken in a trial of the OX40 agonist ivuxolimab. V gene TRBV28 combines with J gene TRBJ2-1; the match to TRBD2 covers 11 bases. The receptor's source is an adult with an advanced solid tumor such as melanoma, head and neck, liver or kidney cancer. CDR3 nucleotide sequence: TGTGCCAGCAATAGCGGGAGGGCCTACAATGAGCAGTTCTTC. Amino acid sequence: CASNSGRAYNEQFF.